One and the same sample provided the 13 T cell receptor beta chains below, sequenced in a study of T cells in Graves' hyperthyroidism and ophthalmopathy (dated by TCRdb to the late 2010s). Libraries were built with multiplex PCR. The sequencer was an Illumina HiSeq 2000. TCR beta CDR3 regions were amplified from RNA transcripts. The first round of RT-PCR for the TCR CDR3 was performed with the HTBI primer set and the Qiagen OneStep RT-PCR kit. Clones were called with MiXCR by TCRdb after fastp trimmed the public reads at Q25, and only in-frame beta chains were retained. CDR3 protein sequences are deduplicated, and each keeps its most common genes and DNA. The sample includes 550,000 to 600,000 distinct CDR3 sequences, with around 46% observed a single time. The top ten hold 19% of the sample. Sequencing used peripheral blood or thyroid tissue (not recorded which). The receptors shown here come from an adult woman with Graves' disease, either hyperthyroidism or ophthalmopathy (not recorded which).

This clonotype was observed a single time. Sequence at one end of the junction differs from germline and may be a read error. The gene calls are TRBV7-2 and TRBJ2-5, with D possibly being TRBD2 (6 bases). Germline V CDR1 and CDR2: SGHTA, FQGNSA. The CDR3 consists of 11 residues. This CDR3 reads CASSSGDALDF. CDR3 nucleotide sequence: TGTGCCAGCAGCTCGGGAGATGCCTTGGACTTC. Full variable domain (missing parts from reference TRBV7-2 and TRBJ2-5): GAGVSQSPSNKVTEKGKDVELRCDPISGHTALYWYRQSLGQGLEFLIYFQGNSAPDKSGLPSDRFSAERTGGSVSTLTIQRTQQEDSAVYLCASSSGDALDFGPGTRLLVL.

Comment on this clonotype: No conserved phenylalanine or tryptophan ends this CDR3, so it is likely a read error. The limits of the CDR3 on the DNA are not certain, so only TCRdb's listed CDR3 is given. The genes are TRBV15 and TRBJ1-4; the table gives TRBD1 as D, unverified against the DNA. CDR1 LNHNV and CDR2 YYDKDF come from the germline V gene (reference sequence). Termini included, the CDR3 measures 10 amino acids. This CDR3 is CATSRAGTVD.

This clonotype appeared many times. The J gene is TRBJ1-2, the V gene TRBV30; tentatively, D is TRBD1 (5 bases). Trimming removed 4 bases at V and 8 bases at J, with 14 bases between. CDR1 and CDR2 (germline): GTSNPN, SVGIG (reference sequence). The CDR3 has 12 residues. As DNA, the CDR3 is TGTGCCTGGACTTGGAGGGGTTACGGCTACACCTTC. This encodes CAWTWRGYGYTF.

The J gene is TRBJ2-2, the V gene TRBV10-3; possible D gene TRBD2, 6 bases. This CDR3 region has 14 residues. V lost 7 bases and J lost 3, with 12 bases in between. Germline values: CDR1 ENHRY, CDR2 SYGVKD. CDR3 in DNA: TGTGCCATCAACGGAGGGCCCGACACCGGGGAGCTGTTTTTT. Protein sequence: CAINGGPDTGELFF.

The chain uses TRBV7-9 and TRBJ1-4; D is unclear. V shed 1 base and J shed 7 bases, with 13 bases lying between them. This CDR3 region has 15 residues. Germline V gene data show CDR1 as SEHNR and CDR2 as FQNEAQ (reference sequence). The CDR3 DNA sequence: TGTGCCAGCAGCTTAGGTCGGGGAACCGGTGAAAAACTGTTTTTT. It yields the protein CASSLGRGTGEKLFF.

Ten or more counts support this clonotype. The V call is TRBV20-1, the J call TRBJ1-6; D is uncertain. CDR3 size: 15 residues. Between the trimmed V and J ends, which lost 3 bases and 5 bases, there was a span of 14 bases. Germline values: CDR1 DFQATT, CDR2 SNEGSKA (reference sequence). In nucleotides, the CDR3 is TGCAGTGCTAGGACGGAGATACATCATAATTCACCCCTCCACTTT. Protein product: CSARTEIHHNSPLHF.

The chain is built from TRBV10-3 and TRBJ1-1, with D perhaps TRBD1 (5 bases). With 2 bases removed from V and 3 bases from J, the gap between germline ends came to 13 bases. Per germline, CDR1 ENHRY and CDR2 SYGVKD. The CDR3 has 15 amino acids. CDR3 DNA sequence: TGTGCCATCAGTGAGAGGGCAGGGAGAGACACTGAAGCTTTCTTT. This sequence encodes CAISERAGRDTEAFF.

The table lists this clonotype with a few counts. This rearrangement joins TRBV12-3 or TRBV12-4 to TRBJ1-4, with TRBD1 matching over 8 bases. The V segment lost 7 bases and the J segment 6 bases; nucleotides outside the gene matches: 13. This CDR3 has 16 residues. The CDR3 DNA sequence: TGTGCCAGCACCACTAACCGACAGGGGAGAGATGAAAAACTGTTTTTT. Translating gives CASTTNRQGRDEKLFF.

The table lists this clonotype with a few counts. The CDR3 reads CAWSPTGTGLETQYF. CDR3 DNA sequence: TGTGCCTGGAGTCCTACCGGGACAGGGTTGGAGACCCAGTACTTC. This chain links TRBV30 with TRBJ2-5; 9 bases are shared with TRBD1. The CDR3 consists of 15 residues. CDR1 GTSNPN and CDR2 SVGIG come from the germline V gene (reference sequence). The V segment lost 2 bases and the J segment 5 bases; nucleotides outside the gene matches: 9.

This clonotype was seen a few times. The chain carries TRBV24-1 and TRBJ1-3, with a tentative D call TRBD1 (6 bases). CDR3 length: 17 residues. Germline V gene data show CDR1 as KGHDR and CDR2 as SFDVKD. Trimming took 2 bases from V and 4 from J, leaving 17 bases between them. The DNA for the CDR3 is TGTGCCACCAGTGATTCCGGGGGGCCTCTACAAGGAAACACCATATATTTT. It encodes CATSDSGGPLQGNTIYF.

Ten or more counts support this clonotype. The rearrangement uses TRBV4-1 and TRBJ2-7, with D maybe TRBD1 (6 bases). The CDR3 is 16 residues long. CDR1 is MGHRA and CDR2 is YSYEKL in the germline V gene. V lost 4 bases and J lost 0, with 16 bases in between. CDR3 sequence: CASSRLETGVSYEQYF. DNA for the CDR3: TGCGCCAGCAGCCGACTTGAGACAGGCGTCTCCTACGAGCAGTACTTC.

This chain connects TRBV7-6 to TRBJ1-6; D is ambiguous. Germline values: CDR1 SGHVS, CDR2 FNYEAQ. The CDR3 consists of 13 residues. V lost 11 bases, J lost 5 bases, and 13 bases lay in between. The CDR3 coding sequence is TGTGCCCAACTGGGTTCAGATAATTCACCCCTCCACTTT. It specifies CAQLGSDNSPLHF.

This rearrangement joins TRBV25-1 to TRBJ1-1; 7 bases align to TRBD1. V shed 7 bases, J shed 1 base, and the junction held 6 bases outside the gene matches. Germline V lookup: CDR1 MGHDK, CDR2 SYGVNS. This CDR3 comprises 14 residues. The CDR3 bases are TGTGCCAGCAAATGGAGACAGGGGAACACTGAAGCTTTCTTT. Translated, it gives CASKWRQGNTEAFF.